The 6 T cell receptor beta chains reported below all come from one sample, sequenced in a study of human versus mouse CDR3 diversity and MHC coevolution. TCRdb keeps only in-frame clones here, not all; method: immunoSEQ multiplex PCR. The table has roughly 80,000 clones, approximately 90% seen once. Sequenced sample: naive CD4+ T cells from blood. The subset was: CD45RO-negative CD62L-positive naive CD4 T cells. Source of these receptors: a person between 25 and 75 years old in good health.

V usage is TRBV5-1 and J usage is TRBJ1-6, with D maybe TRBD1 (5 bases). V was pared by 0 bases and J by 9 bases, with 10 bases between. The CDR3 is 14 residues long. Germline CDR1 SGHRS, CDR2 YFSETQ. CDR3 in DNA: TGCGCCAGCAGCTTGGCGGCAGGGTCTTCACCCCTCCACTTT. Translating it yields CASSLAAGSSPLHF.

The chain links TRBV6-5 to TRBJ2-7; 10 positions match TRBD1. The CDR3 length is 15 residues. V gave up 6 bases and J gave up 2 bases; unmatched junction bases: 7. From germline, CDR1 is MNHEY and CDR2 SVGAGI. The CDR3 region has the DNA TGTGCCAGCAGCAGGCCCGGGACAGGGGCCTACGAGCAGTACTTC. This codes for CASSRPGTGAYEQYF.

The chain employs TRBV11-2 and TRBJ2-1, with TRBD2 matching over 8 bases. This CDR3 has 15 amino acids. The J segment lost 4 bases and the V segment lost 4 bases, leaving 6 bases of the junction unmatched. Germline CDR1 and CDR2: SGHAT and FQNNGV. Here the CDR3 reads CASSYGGAPYNEQFF. The CDR3 DNA is TGTGCCAGCAGCTACGGGGGGGCCCCATACAATGAGCAGTTCTTC. Based on the CDR3 plus reference TRBV11-2 and TRBJ2-1, the full variable domain is EAGVAQSPRYKIIEKRQSVAFWCNPISGHATLYWYQQILGQGPKLLIQFQNNGVVDDSQLPKDRFSAERLKGVDSTLKIQPAKLEDSAVYLCASSYGGAPYNEQFFGPGTRLTVL.

V gene TRBV30 combines with J gene TRBJ1-4; possibly TRBD1 for D (5 bases). V lost 0 bases to trimming and J lost 10 bases, with 12 bases between them. The CDR3 has 13 amino acids. Germline V CDR1 and CDR2: GTSNPN, SVGIG (reference sequence). This CDR3 reads CAWSVRQGGKLFF. In nucleotides, the CDR3 is TGTGCCTGGAGTGTACGCCAGGGCGGAAAACTGTTTTTT.

This clone was picked up one time. The chain couples TRBV30 to TRBJ1-1, with 8 bases fitting TRBD1. Germline trimming cut 0 bases from V and 0 bases from J; bases unmatched to any gene: 6. Germline V lookup: CDR1 GTSNPN, CDR2 SVGIG (reference sequence). The CDR3 contains 16 residues. Here the CDR3 DNA reads TGTGCCTGGAGTGTCCGGACAGGGATTATGAACACTGAAGCTTTCTTT. Its protein is CAWSVRTGIMNTEAFF.

This clone appeared once. The chain has TRBV7-3 and TRBJ1-2; TRBD1 is a possible D gene (5 bases). Germline CDR1 is SGHTA and CDR2 is FQGTGA. This CDR3 contains 14 residues. V was cut by 5 bases and J by 4 bases, with 14 bases left in between. The CDR3 DNA reads TGTGCCAGCAGCGCCACTATCGGGGGCTATGGCTACACCTTC. Encoded protein: CASSATIGGYGYTF.